This TCR beta chain was sequenced in a study of CD8+CD57+ T cells in acquired aplastic anemia. Study information: An average of about 3.2 ug of DNA was obtained from sorted CD4+ and CD8+ cells.

Study-wide results and limits: For CD8+ Simpson's diversity, patients and controls showed no significant difference. Overlapping CD8+ CDR3 repertoires of patients and controls contained around 31 shared sequences.

Sequencing involved patients with CD8+CD57+ cell expansion previously shown by flow cytometry. CDR3 and TCR beta VDJ profiling relied on genomic DNA as the template. TCRdb reprocessed the reads with MiXCR, giving one entry per CDR3 protein. Altogether around 180,000 distinct CDR3 sequences are present, under 50% being singletons, with the ten largest covering about 2%. There are many counts of this clonotype. Its antigen is unidentified. V dropped 10 bases and J dropped 0 bases, with 16 bases sitting between them. This CDR3 has 15 amino acids. CDR1 LNHDA and CDR2 SQIVND come from the germline V gene (reference sequence).

Sequences were obtained from sorted CD4+, CD8+, or CD8+CD57+ T cells (not recorded which) from PBMCs. The chain carries TRBV19 and TRBJ2-4; D is possibly TRBD2 (5 bases). This TCR derives from a human donor with aplastic anemia. In nucleotides, the CDR3 is TGTGCCACCCGGGGAGTGCGATTAGCCAAAAACATTCAGTACTTC. Protein product: CATRGVRLAKNIQYF.